This T cell receptor beta chain came from a study of CD8 T cells in ankylosing spondylitis (dated by TCRdb to about 2017). Regarding the complete study: T cell receptor beta repertoires were profiled in healthy donors and ankylosing spondylitis patients so that disease-linked TCR variants could be found. The full study cohort was made up of 25 to 30 ankylosing spondylitis patients and 108 healthy donors. Peripheral blood samples were taken, and synovial fluid was additionally collected from ankylosing spondylitis patients.

Looking up the germline V gene (reference sequence) yields CDR1 DFQATT and CDR2 SNEGSKA. The CDR3, cysteine through phenylalanine, is 15 amino acids long. The CDR3 DNA has 45 bases and is translated from base 1. The germline ends are 19 bases apart after V is trimmed by 5 bases and J by 2 bases. Broader findings and caveats from the paper: A CD8+ phenotype was shown by the disease-linked clones, which were found at relatively low frequencies in peripheral blood. Some motif variants had previously been reported in the synovial fluid and blood of reactive arthritis patients, which suggests shared mechanisms of disease initiation. The disease-linked clones were reported to be significantly enriched in matched synovial fluid samples from ankylosing spondylitis patients. A TCR beta motif made up of roughly eight highly homologous amino acid variants appeared to be characteristic of blood from ankylosing spondylitis patients.

Sequencing was carried out with an Illumina HiSeq 2500. Quantitative 5'-RACE with molecular barcodes was the method used to prepare the TCR beta libraries. The source study handled its data this way. A new computational method, built on a probabilistic model of VDJ rearrangement, was used to identify disease-linked TCR variants. TCRdb reworked the public reads: Q25 trimming with fastp, MiXCR clone assembly, productive beta chains retained. Each entry merges the rows of one CDR3 protein and shows their most common DNA and genes. V and J calls and clone size were set by TCRdb, not the authors. Counted in this sample were around 890,000 distinct CDR3 sequences; approximately 12% of them appeared once. The ten largest clones capture about 0.49% of the sample. As regards this clonotype: Its antigen is not yet known. Qualities for individual bases were not recorded, and no much larger clone is one base off.

This chain is built from TRBV20-1 and TRBJ2-7, with TRBD2 as a weak D call on 7 bases. The clonotype originates from a male donor with ankylosing spondylitis. The sequencing sample was made of blood, either unsorted or a sorted T cell fraction (not recorded which). The nucleotides are TGCAGTGCTCCACCCCGGGCGGGGGCCCCCTACGAGCAGTACTTC. This encodes CSAPPRAGAPYEQYF.